The next 18 T cell receptor beta chains were all read from a single sample in a study of Ad26.COV2.S vaccination and SARS-CoV-2 variants. The treatment: 15 to 20 received Ad26.COV2.S at low or high dose, single or two shots; roughly five received placebo; per-sample allocation not given. Vaccine and placebo recipients were sampled on day 63 after the first injection. Some clones are missing from TCRdb's copy, which holds only in-frame ones; the method was immunoSEQ multiplex PCR. The data contain 350,000 to 450,000 clones, 75% to 90% of them singletons. The sample here was peripheral blood, taken in a trial of Ad26.COV2.S vaccine versus placebo. These receptors all come from a person aged 18-60 years who received the Ad26.COV2.S COVID-19 vaccine or a placebo.

The chain joins TRBV6-2 or TRBV6-3 to TRBJ2-1; D could derive from TRBD1 or TRBD2 (7 bases each). Trimming pared 2 bases from V and 6 bases from J, leaving 23 bases between. The CDR3 consists of 18 residues. From germline, CDR1 is MNHEY and CDR2 SVGEGT. The CDR3: CASSYDPRGSGVTNEQFF. CDR3 in DNA: TGTGCCAGCAGTTACGATCCCAGGGGGAGCGGGGTCACCAATGAGCAGTTCTTC.

The rearrangement links TRBV5-5 to TRBJ1-2, with 9 positions matching TRBD1. Trimming removed 4 bases from V and 4 bases from J; junction bases left unmatched: 8. The CDR3 length is 15 residues. Germline loops: CDR1 SGHKS, CDR2 YYEKEE (reference sequence). The CDR3 bases are TGTGCCAGCAGCCAATGGACAGGGGAAAGCTATGGCTACACCTTC. This gives the protein CASSQWTGESYGYTF.

For the CDR3, the DNA is TGTGCCAGCAGTTTAGAAGTGCTAAACAATGAGCAGTTCTTC. This encodes CASSLEVLNNEQFF. The chain is built from TRBV28 and TRBJ2-1; no definite D call. The V end lost 2 bases, the J end lost 5 bases, and 10 bases lay between the germline ends. Germline CDR1 and CDR2: MDHEN and SYDVKM. The CDR3 spans 14 residues. Supplemented by reference TRBV28 and TRBJ2-1, the full variable domain reads DVKVTQSSRYLVKRTGEKVFLECVQDMDHENMFWYRQDPGLGLRLIYFSYDVKMKEKGDIPEGYSVSREKKERFSLILESASTNQTSMYLCASSLEVLNNEQFFGPGTRLTVL.

The chain uses TRBV5-4 and TRBJ1-5, with D tentatively TRBD1 (5 bases). The CDR3 runs to 14 residues. Germline assignment: CDR1 SGHNT and CDR2 YYREEE (reference sequence). Trimming took 4 bases from V and 0 from J, leaving 8 bases between them. The CDR3 reads CASSVTGSNQPQHF. In nucleotides, the CDR3 is TGTGCCAGCAGCGTAACAGGTAGCAATCAGCCCCAGCATTTT.

Remarks on this clone: The same CDR3 is also encoded by other DNA sequences in this sample. The rearrangement links TRBV4-3 to TRBJ1-5; D gene uncertain. V was pared by 1 base and J by 4 bases, with 5 bases between. The CDR3 consists of 13 residues. Germline lookup yields CDR1 LGHNA and CDR2 YSLEER. In nucleotides, the CDR3 is TGCGCCAGCAGCCAAGGCCGTAATCAGCCCCAGCATTTT. It yields the protein CASSQGRNQPQHF.

Of note for this clone: The junction does not match germline at one end; this may be a read error. The gene calls are TRBV7-9 and TRBJ1-1; TRBD1 matches at 10 bases. The CDR3 covers 12 residues. Germline assignment: CDR1 SEHNR and CDR2 FQNEAQ (reference sequence). This chain's CDR3 is CASSLETGGLGF. DNA of the CDR3: TGTGCCAGCAGCTTAGAGACAGGGGGCCTTGGCTTT.

The chain recombines TRBV25-1 with TRBJ1-1; D perhaps matches TRBD1 (5 bases). This CDR3 is built from 15 residues. Trimming took 3 bases from V and 3 from J, leaving 14 bases between them. Germline V gene lookup returns CDR1 MGHDK and CDR2 SYGVNS. The CDR3 bases are TGTGCCAGCAGTGATCCTCGGATGGGGGACACTGAAGCTTTCTTT. This gives the protein CASSDPRMGDTEAFF.

The gene calls are TRBV19 and TRBJ2-7; 9 nucleotides match TRBD2. CDR1 is LNHDA and CDR2 is SQIVND in the germline V gene (reference sequence). The CDR3 loop spans 15 amino acids. J gave up 1 base and V 5 bases, and 6 bases lay outside the gene matches. In nucleotides, the CDR3 is TGTGCCAGTAGTTATGGACTAGCGAGTTCCTACGAGCAGTACTTC. Protein: CASSYGLASSYEQYF.

The rearrangement joins TRBV7-2 to TRBJ2-2; D not resolved. The CDR3 is made up of 15 amino acids. The V end lost 3 bases, the J end lost 7 bases, and 15 bases lay between the germline ends. Germline V CDR1 and CDR2: SGHTA, FQGNSA. The CDR3 DNA is TGTGCCAGCAGCTTCCCGCTAGGCGACATCGGGGAGCTGTTTTTT. Its translation is CASSFPLGDIGELFF.

Regarding this clone: Other nucleotide sequences from this sample produce the same CDR3. CDR3 nucleotides: TGTGCCATCAGTGGGGAAAACGAGCAGTACTTC. Translation gives CAISGENEQYF. The chain is built from TRBV10-3 and TRBJ2-7; D is uncertain. This CDR3 is built from 11 residues. V shed 4 bases and J shed 5 bases, with 6 bases lying between them. Germline CDR1 ENHRY, CDR2 SYGVKD.

This rearrangement joins TRBV5-4 to TRBJ2-3; no firm D call. Trimming cost V 4 bases and J 2 bases, with 11 bases left between them. The CDR3 runs 14 residues. CDR1 is SGHNT, CDR2 YYREEE, per germline (reference sequence). DNA for the CDR3: TGTGCCAGCAGCCGCGGACCCGACACAGATACGCAGTATTTT. Amino acids: CASSRGPDTDTQYF.

The chain couples TRBV15 to TRBJ2-3; 8 bases agree with TRBD1. CDR1 is LNHNV and CDR2 is YYDKDF in the germline V gene (reference sequence). The trim removed 4 bases at V and 8 bases at J, leaving 5 bases unmatched. This CDR3 is built from 13 residues. CDR3 sequence (DNA): TGTGCCACCAGCATCCTCAGGGGGCGTACGCAGTATTTT. Residues: CATSILRGRTQYF. The complete variable domain, with remaining parts taken from reference TRBV15 and TRBJ2-3, reads DAMVIQNPRYQVTQFGKPVTLSCSQTLNHNVMYWYQQKSSQAPKLLFHYYDKDFNNEADTPDNFQSRRPNTSFCFLDIRSPGLGDTAMYLCATSILRGRTQYFGPGTRLTVL.

This clone was observed once. V usage is TRBV6-1 and J usage is TRBJ2-7, with D maybe TRBD2 (5 bases). CDR1 and CDR2 (germline): MNHNS, SASEGT. The length of the CDR3 is 14 residues. Trimming pared 3 bases from V and 5 bases from J, leaving 14 bases between. The CDR3 nucleotides read TGTGCCAGCAGTGAGTTAGCCAGGAGGCACGAGCAGTACTTC. Its protein is CASSELARRHEQYF.

The V and J genes are TRBV19 and TRBJ1-6; D is unresolved. CDR3 length: 15 amino acids. Per the germline V gene, CDR1 is LNHDA and CDR2 is SQIVND (reference sequence). The V end lost 2 bases, the J end lost 8 bases, and 13 bases lay between the germline ends. As DNA, the CDR3 is TGTGCCAGTAGTATAACCCAACCGAGGGATTCACCCCTCCACTTT. Translation gives CASSITQPRDSPLHF.

The chain links TRBV7-2 to TRBJ2-7, with 14 nucleotides matching TRBD2. This CDR3 is 16 amino acids long. CDR1 is SGHTA, CDR2 FQGNSA, per germline. V shed 2 bases and J 4 bases; nucleotides not matched to a gene: 4. CDR3 DNA sequence: TGTGCCAGCAGCTTATTCGGGACTAGCGGGAGTTACGAGCAGTACTTC. Translated, it gives CASSLFGTSGSYEQYF.

The V and J genes are TRBV5-1 and TRBJ2-5, with 12 bases that match TRBD2. Per the germline V gene, CDR1 is SGHRS and CDR2 is YFSETQ. The CDR3 spans 15 residues. V lost 4 bases, J lost 5 bases, and 6 bases stayed unmatched. The CDR3 bases are TGCGCCAGCAGCGGGACCGGGACTAGCGGGGAGACCCAGTACTTC. It encodes CASSGTGTSGETQYF.

The chain recombines TRBV29-1 with TRBJ2-7; 9 bases align to TRBD2. CDR1 SQVTM and CDR2 ANQGSEA come from the germline V gene. The length of the CDR3 is 12 residues. V shed 5 bases, J shed 7 bases, and the junction held 6 bases outside the gene matches. In nucleotides, the CDR3 is TGCAGCGTTATAGCGGGAGCAATGGAGCAGTACTTC. Its protein is CSVIAGAMEQYF.

This rearrangement joins TRBV5-1 to TRBJ2-2; a possible D gene is TRBD1 (5 bases). Germline CDR1 SGHRS, CDR2 YFSETQ. Trimming took 3 bases from V and 1 from J, leaving 16 bases between them. The CDR3 is 17 amino acids. The CDR3 DNA is TGCGCCAGCAGCTCCCTGCGGCAGGGTTTGAACACCGGGGAGCTGTTTTTT. Residues: CASSSLRQGLNTGELFF.